The rows below give T cell receptor beta chains drawn from one sample of a study of shared clonotypes between healthy human individuals. TCRdb keeps only in-frame clones here, not all; method: immunoSEQ multiplex PCR. The sample records about 2,500,000 clones, approximately 94% being singletons. Sequenced sample: naive CD4+ T cells sorted from blood. These TCRs come from a man between 18 and 35 years old in good health. The CDR3 runs from the conserved cysteine through the conserved F or W. A D gene is named only where the DNA matches it firmly. Clone size is given for some rows only: seen once, a few or many times, or a class if the clone is expanded.

TRBV9	.	.	TRBJ2-1	TGTGCCAGCAGCGCCGTAGGCGCCAGCTCCTACAATGAGCAGTTCTTC	CASSAVGASSYNEQFF
TRBV19	.	once	TRBJ2-7	TGTGCCAGTAGTTCCCCCCCAGAAAAAAGCGAGCAGTACTTC	CASSSPPEKSEQYF
TRBV6-4	TRBD2	.	TRBJ2-1	TGTGCCAGCAGTGACAGCCGGGCGGGAGGGATTTATGAGCAGTTCTTC	CASSDSRAGGIYEQFF
TRBV6-6	.	.	TRBJ1-1	TGTGCCAGCAGTTACTCTGACAGTATGAACACTGAAGCTTTCTTT	CASSYSDSMNTEAFF
TRBV5-1	.	.	TRBJ2-7	TGCGCCAGCAGCTTGCGGGGCTTGCCGAGCTCCTACGAGCAGTACTTC	CASSLRGLPSSYEQYF
TRBV10-1	.	.	TRBJ1-5	TGCGCCAGCAGTGAGTCAAGAGGTCAGCCCCAGCATTTT	CASSESRGQPQHF
TRBV7-2	.	.	TRBJ2-2	TGTGCCAGCAGTCGCTCCAGGGAGACGAACACCGGGGAGCTGTTTTTT	CASSRSRETNTGELFF
TRBV19	.	.	TRBJ1-5	TGTGCCAGTTCTGCATGGAGCGAAGGCAATCAGCCCCAGCATTTT	CASSAWSEGNQPQHF
TRBV6-1	.	.	TRBJ2-3	TGTGCCAGCGCGCGACTTAACTCACACACAGATACGCAGTATTTT	CASARLNSHTDTQYF
TRBV4-3	.	.	TRBJ2-1	TGCGCCAGCAGCCAAGTGTTTTCAGAACTAGCTGGTGAGCAGTTCTTC	CASSQVFSELAGEQFF
TRBV11-3	TRBD1	.	TRBJ2-3	TGTGCCAGCAGCTTAGGGGGACAGGGTGAAAATACGCAGTATTTT	CASSLGGQGENTQYF
TRBV4-3	.	.	TRBJ2-3	TGCGCCAGCAGCCTCCAGCAAGGAGATACGCAGTATTTT	CASSLQQGDTQYF
TRBV5-4	.	.	TRBJ2-5	TGTGCCAGCAGCTTGAGGGGCCAAGAGACCCAGTACTTC	CASSLRGQETQYF
TRBV7-6	TRBD1	.	TRBJ1-3	TGTGCCAGCAGCCGGGGTGGAACCGGGACAGCTGGAAACACCATATATTTT	CASSRGGTGTAGNTIYF
TRBV2	.	.	TRBJ2-7	TGTGCCAGCAGTGAAGCGCGCGAGCAGTACTTC	CASSEAREQYF
TRBV18	.	.	TRBJ2-3	TGTGCCAGCTCACCATTCGAAACAGATACGCAGTATTTT	CASSPFETDTQYF
TRBV5-4	.	.	TRBJ1-4	TGTGCCAGCAGCGAACCGGGACTGTCGCCTGAAAAACTGTTTTTT	CASSEPGLSPEKLFF
TRBV6-5	.	.	TRBJ1-5	TGTGCCAGCAGAACAGGGTTGGACCAGCCCCAGCATTTT	CASRTGLDQPQHF
TRBV19	.	once	TRBJ2-4	TGTGCCAGTAGTATCAAAGAACAGTCAGACATTCAGTACTTC	CASSIKEQSDIQYF
TRBV30	.	few	TRBJ1-3	TGTGCCTGGAGTAGGGGCTCTGGAAACACCATATATTTT	CAWSRGSGNTIYF
TRBV30	.	.	TRBJ2-2	TGTGCCTGGAACCGGGGCCTGAACACCGGGGAGCTGTTTTTT	CAWNRGLNTGELFF
TRBV5-6	TRBD1	once	TRBJ2-4	TGTGCCAGCGGACAGGGTGGCAAAAACATTCAGTACTTC	CASGQGGKNIQYF
TRBV7-6	TRBD2	.	TRBJ2-5	TGTGCCAGCAGCCAAGACGCGGGGGGACTAGAGACCCAGTACTTC	CASSQDAGGLETQYF
TRBV27	TRBD1	.	TRBJ2-7	TGTGCCAGCAGTCCCGGGACAGGGCGTAGGTACGAGCAGTACTTC	CASSPGTGRRYEQYF
TRBV4-3	TRBD1	once	TRBJ2-1	TGCGCCAGCAGCCGATCTTCCCGGGACAGGGGTACCAATGAGCAGTTCTTC	CASSRSSRDRGTNEQFF
TRBV7-2	.	.	TRBJ2-5	TGTGCCAGCAGCCCTCGGACAGACCAAGAGACCCAGTACTTC	CASSPRTDQETQYF
TRBV5-4	.	.	TRBJ1-1	TGTGCCAGCAGCTTGAAGGGTCTTGTACGCACTGAAGCTTTCTTT	CASSLKGLVRTEAFF
TRBV19	TRBD1	.	TRBJ2-3	TGTGCCAGTGGAGGCCGGACAGGGAGCACAGATACGCAGTATTTT	CASGGRTGSTDTQYF
TRBV10-1	.	.	TRBJ1-4	TGCGCCAGCAGTGAGTCGATCCCGAAGTCAACTAATGAAAAACTGTTTTTT	CASSESIPKSTNEKLFF
TRBV6-5	.	.	TRBJ1-1	TGTGCCAGCAGCACCCCCCGAGGGGGAAACACTGAAGCTTTCTTT	CASSTPRGGNTEAFF
TRBV9	TRBD2	.	TRBJ2-1	TGTGCCAGCAGCGTAGCGGCTAGCGGTAACTACAATGAGCAGTTCTTC	CASSVAASGNYNEQFF
TRBV5-1	TRBD1	.	TRBJ1-2	TGCGCCAGCAGGCCTCCGGGGACAGGGGATGGCTACACCTTC	CASRPPGTGDGYTF
TRBV30	.	once	TRBJ2-6	TGTGCCTGGAGTGGGGCAGCTGGGGCCAACGTCCTGACTTTC	CAWSGAAGANVLTF
TRBV18	.	.	TRBJ1-1	TGTGCCAGCCTGTCGAGCTCTGAAGCTTTCTTT	CASLSSSEAFF
TRBV4-1	.	once	TRBJ1-2	TGCGCCAGCAGCCAAGCGGACGGTCCTAACTATGGCTACACCTTC	CASSQADGPNYGYTF
TRBV29-1	TRBD2	once	TRBJ2-1	TGCAGCGTTGAGATACTAGCGGGGTCCTACAATGAGCAGTTCTTC	CSVEILAGSYNEQFF
TRBV6-5	TRBD2	.	TRBJ2-7	TGTGCCAGCAGTTACCTCACGGGAGGTCACGAGCAGTACTTC	CASSYLTGGHEQYF
TRBV5-1	.	.	TRBJ2-6	TGCGCCAGCAGCTTGGAGTTGTCGGGGCGAATCTCTGGGGCCAACGTCCTGACTTTC	CASSLELSGRISGANVLTF
TRBV10-3	TRBD2	once	TRBJ2-2	TGTGCCATCAGTGAGTCTAGCGGGGGTTCCCCATCCGGCAAGACCGGGGAGCTGTTTTTT	CAISESSGGSPSGKTGELFF
TRBV19	TRBD1	once	TRBJ1-4	TGTGCCAGTACTCGGGACAGGGTAAATGAAAAACTGTTTTTT	CASTRDRVNEKLFF
TRBV4-1	.	.	TRBJ2-2	TGCGCCAGCAGCTCGAGGACAGGGAGGGCCGGGGAGCTGTTTTTT	CASSSRTGRAGELFF
TRBV2	TRBD1	.	TRBJ1-2	TGTGCCAGCAGCACTGGACAGGTGAACTATGGCTACACCTTC	CASSTGQVNYGYTF
TRBV6-5	.	.	TRBJ1-2	TGTGCCAGCAGTTGGGGGGCCCTCGGTACTATGGTCTACACCTTC	CASSWGALGTMVYTF
TRBV6-1	.	once	TRBJ1-2	TGTGCCAGCAGTGAAATCAGGGTAGCTGGCTACACCTTC	CASSEIRVAGYTF
TRBV19	TRBD2	.	TRBJ2-5	TGTGCCAGTAGTTCCTACGGGCCTAGCGGAGGAGAGACCCAGTACTTC	CASSSYGPSGGETQYF
TRBV27	.	.	TRBJ2-2	TGTGCCAGCACGTGGAGGAGGACTGGGCCGAACACCGGGGAGCTGTTTTTT	CASTWRRTGPNTGELFF
TRBV5-6	TRBD2	.	TRBJ2-5	TGTGCCAGCATCTTGGGGAGGGACTCTCAAGAGACCCAGTACTTC	CASILGRDSQETQYF